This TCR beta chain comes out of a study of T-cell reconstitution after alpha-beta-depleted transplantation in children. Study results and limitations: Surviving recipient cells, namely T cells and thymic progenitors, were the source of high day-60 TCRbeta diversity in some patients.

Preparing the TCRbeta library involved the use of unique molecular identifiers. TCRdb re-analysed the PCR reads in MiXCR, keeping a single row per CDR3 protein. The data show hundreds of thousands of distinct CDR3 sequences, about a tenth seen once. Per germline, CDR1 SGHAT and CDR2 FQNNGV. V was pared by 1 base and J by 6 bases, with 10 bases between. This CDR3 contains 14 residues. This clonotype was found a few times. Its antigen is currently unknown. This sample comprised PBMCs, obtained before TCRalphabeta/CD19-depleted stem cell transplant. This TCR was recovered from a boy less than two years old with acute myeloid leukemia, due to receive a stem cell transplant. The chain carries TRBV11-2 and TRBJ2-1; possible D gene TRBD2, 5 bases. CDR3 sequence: CASSLAGSTNEQFF. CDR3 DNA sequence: TGTGCCAGCAGCTTAGCGGGAAGCACCAATGAGCAGTTCTTC.